These 5 T cell receptor beta chains were sequenced from one sample in a study of CXCR3-negative and CXCR3-positive naive CD8 T cells. Broader study findings: More hydrophobic TRB CDR3s occurred in CXCR3-positive than in CXCR3-negative naive cells.

The libraries of TRB cDNA were prepared using 5' RACE with UMI labels. Reprocessing the 5' RACE reads, TCRdb reports a single entry for every CDR3 protein and omits DNA. This sample contains 75,000 to 100,000 distinct CDR3 sequences. Which antigens these TCRs recognize remains unknown. The sequenced sample was naive CXCR3+ CD8+ T cells from blood. The subset is: CD45RO-CCR7+CD27+CD95- naive CD8+ T cells expressing CXCR3 (TNR3+). The receptor set was obtained from a human donor in good health. Some clones in this sample may be carry-over from other donors' samples.

J is TRBJ1-5 and V is TRBV7-9. Germline assignment: CDR1 SEHNR and CDR2 FQNEAQ (reference sequence). The CDR3 consists of 15 residues. CDR3 in amino acids: CASSLAASSNQPQHF.

The chain has TRBV6-2 or TRBV6-3 and TRBJ2-1; lacking DNA, the TRBD2 call made by TCRdb goes unchecked. The CDR3 consists of 14 residues. Germline V gives CDR1 MNHEY, CDR2 SVGEGT. CDR3: CASRSGYSYNEQFF.

The chain recombines TRBV12-3 or TRBV12-4 with TRBJ1-1. The CDR3 extends over 12 amino acids. The CDR3 here is CASSDGDTEAFF.

The rearrangement links TRBV12-2 to TRBJ2-1; there is no DNA to check the TCRdb D call of TRBD2. TRBV12-2 is a pseudogene segment. CDR3 size: 16 residues. The CDR3 sequence is CASRSGTSGGNNEQFF.

The chain combines TRBV7-6 with TRBJ2-7; without DNA, the TCRdb call of TRBD2 cannot be checked. Germline CDR1 and CDR2: SGHVS and FNYEAQ. The CDR3 has 15 amino acids. This chain's CDR3 is CASSPSGGARDEQYF.